This is a list of T cell receptor beta chains from one sample in a study of Graves' ophthalmopathy and Graves' hyperthyroidism. TCRdb ran MiXCR on the multiplex PCR reads and lists one entry per CDR3 protein. The sample holds 350,000 to 400,000 distinct CDR3 sequences, around 19% seen once. Material: peripheral blood. The receptors originated from a woman between 18 and 29 years old with Graves' ophthalmopathy. CDR3s include the opening cysteine and the closing phenylalanine or tryptophan. Clone size is not always given. Where it is, it says once, few, many or a class for expanded clones.

cdr3_aa,v_call,clone_size,j_call
CASSYGDRAGEAFF,TRBV6-5,-,TRBJ1-1
CASRRHANYGYTF,TRBV27,many,TRBJ1-2
CASSEERGGSYGTEAFF,TRBV2,many,TRBJ1-1
CASSVLPVLNTEAFF,TRBV7-2,few,TRBJ1-1
CASSSVATEAFF,TRBV6-5,many,TRBJ1-1
CASRVRANTEAFF,TRBV6-1,-,TRBJ1-1
CSARDTSIGTDTQYF,TRBV20-1,many,TRBJ2-3
CASSWGDRSHRYF,TRBV19,many,TRBJ2-7
CAISRGVEQPQHF,TRBV10-3,many,TRBJ1-5
CASSYIQGRDHEQYF,TRBV6-2/TRBV6-3,many,TRBJ2-7
CASSSTRETQYF,TRBV7-2,many,TRBJ2-5
CAISSSSYEQYF,TRBV10-3,many,TRBJ2-7
CAWTRENTIYF,TRBV30,many,TRBJ1-3
CASSLDRTSISGANVLTF,TRBV27,-,TRBJ2-6
CASSLPGQGIYEQYF,TRBV7-2,few,TRBJ2-7
CSARSSGLPYEQYF,TRBV20-1,many,TRBJ2-7
CASIPGGRNTEAFF,TRBV7-9,many,TRBJ1-1
CASSHTTGAGGIPEAFF,TRBV12-3/TRBV12-4,many,TRBJ1-1
CATSQGGLNTGELFF,TRBV24-1,many,TRBJ2-2
CASSFGGNGAKNIQYF,TRBV12-3/TRBV12-4,-,TRBJ2-4
CASSSYREDLPYEQYF,TRBV19,many,TRBJ2-7
CASSLTQGNDGYTF,TRBV7-9,many,TRBJ1-2
CASSPQESGVNIQYF,TRBV12-3/TRBV12-4,-,TRBJ2-4
CASSSVGGEYEQYF,TRBV7-9,many,TRBJ2-7
CAWGGGNTGELFF,TRBV30,many,TRBJ2-2
CSVEDRTGTQYF,TRBV29-1,many,TRBJ2-5
CSVGGTVKRTQYF,TRBV29-1,many,TRBJ2-5
CASRMRTGNTEAFF,TRBV12-3/TRBV12-4,many,TRBJ1-1
CASSAGRNGQPQHF,TRBV6-1,-,TRBJ1-5
CASSLEGVVHSYNSPLHF,TRBV5-1,many,TRBJ1-6
CASSVSGTGKTYEQYF,TRBV5-1,-,TRBJ2-7
CASSQVEGVEQYF,TRBV4-3,few,TRBJ2-7
CASSPRWGSAQETQYF,TRBV7-8,-,TRBJ2-5
CASSLGTGGYDTEAFF,TRBV7-8,once,TRBJ1-1
CASSYAASGLYEQYF,TRBV6-2/TRBV6-3,-,TRBJ2-7
CASSRSGNQETQYF,TRBV12-3/TRBV12-4,many,TRBJ2-5
CASSLTGNTNSPLHF,TRBV27,many,TRBJ1-6
CASRRGFDNQPQHF,TRBV6-2/TRBV6-3,-,TRBJ1-5
CASSSAGTVSYEQYF,TRBV6-5,many,TRBJ2-7
CASSYGGAGTQYF,TRBV6-2/TRBV6-3,many,TRBJ2-5
CASSWLAGPETQYF,TRBV6-2/TRBV6-3,many,TRBJ2-5